This T cell receptor beta chain was sequenced in a study of CD8 T cells in Susac syndrome. The CDR3 contains 14 residues. Germline loops: CDR1 SQVTM, CDR2 ANQGSEA. After removal of 6 bases from V and 3 bases from J, the junction contained 10 bases not matched to a gene. After extraction with the RNeasy kit, roughly 0.5 to 1 ug of the RNA was reverse transcribed using random hexamers. With immunoSEQ multiplex PCR, TCR beta CDR3 was amplified across 54 Vbeta and 13 Jbeta. TCRdb re-derived calls from the immunoSEQ multiplex PCR reads in MiXCR, one entry per CDR3 protein. The data contain 130,000 or so distinct CDR3 sequences, roughly 94% of them singletons.

The chain employs TRBV29-1 and TRBJ1-1; 7 bases are shared with TRBD1. Material for sequencing was CD8+ T cells from PBMCs. The TCR originated in a human donor with Susac syndrome. CDR3 sequence: CSVTGVPMDTEAFF. The CDR3 DNA reads as TGCAGCGTCACAGGGGTTCCCATGGACACTGAAGCTTTCTTT.